This T cell receptor beta chain was found in a study of shared clonotypes between healthy human individuals. The study's findings and limits: Compared with memory subsets, naive subsets generally had larger estimated richness.

Measured with immunoSEQ multiplex PCR; TCRdb has only the in-frame clones, and not every one. The data hold more than 550,000 clones, with 90% to 95% observed a single time. The naive CD8 fraction comprised CD45RO-negative cells positively selected for CCR7 and excluded terminally differentiated effector memory CD45RA+ cells. As for this clone: As yet, its antigen is unknown.

The TCR originated in a man under 40 in good health. Sample: naive CD8+ T cells sorted from blood.

In DNA, the CDR3 is TGCAGTGCTAGAGAAGGCCGTACGCAGTATTTT. As protein: CSAREGRTQYF. This chain links TRBV20-1 with TRBJ2-3; D is uncertain. The CDR3 is made up of 11 amino acids. In germline, CDR1 is DFQATT, CDR2 SNEGSKA (reference sequence). V was clipped by 0 bases and J by 8 bases, with 6 bases between them.